Each of the 25 T cell receptor beta chains below was sequenced from the same sample in a study of blood T cell repertoires in COVID-19. Generated by immunoSEQ multiplex PCR, the TCRdb table keeps only in-frame clones and is missing some. The sample records roughly 21,000 clones, roughly 80% being singletons. The sample consisted of peripheral blood. The receptors shown here come from a human donor in a cohort sampled during active COVID-19.

In its sample, this clone was seen a few times. The J gene is TRBJ2-3, the V gene TRBV6-2 or TRBV6-3; TRBD1 aligns across 7 bases. V was pared by 0 bases and J by 3 bases, with 6 bases of the junction left unmatched. Per the germline V gene, CDR1 is MNHEY and CDR2 is SVGEGT. The CDR3 is made up of 16 amino acids. The DNA for the CDR3 is TGTGCCAGCAGTTACTCCCGACAGGGTAGAACAGATACGCAGTATTTT. It yields the protein CASSYSRQGRTDTQYF.

The rearrangement joins TRBV25-1 to TRBJ2-3; TRBD2 is a possible D gene (7 bases). Trimming left V 8 bases short and J 3 bases short, with 21 bases between. The length of the CDR3 is 16 residues. Germline V gene data show CDR1 as MGHDK and CDR2 as SYGVNS. The CDR3 spells CASHEGGGVRTDTQYF. The DNA of the CDR3 is TGTGCCAGCCACGAAGGCGGGGGCGTAAGGACAGATACGCAGTATTTT.

The DNA of the CDR3 is TGTGCCAGCAGCCGGGACAATCGCGGAAACACCATATATTTT. This encodes CASSRDNRGNTIYF. The chain joins TRBV7-8 to TRBJ1-3; a possible D gene is TRBD1 (6 bases). CDR3 size: 14 residues. Germline values: CDR1 SGHVS, CDR2 FQNEAQ. V lost 5 bases to trimming and J lost 4 bases, with 12 bases between them.

This clone was counted a single time. The chain has TRBV5-5 and TRBJ1-4; D ambiguous. Germline V gene data show CDR1 as SGHKS and CDR2 as YYEKEE (reference sequence). The CDR3 is 15 residues long. Trimming took off 1 base at V and 0 bases at J, with 7 bases between the two ends. The CDR3 DNA is TGTGCCAGCAGCTTGTTGGGAGCAACTAATGAAAAACTGTTTTTT. This sequence encodes CASSLLGATNEKLFF.

This clone was observed a handful of times. The chain employs TRBV5-4 and TRBJ1-2; D is possibly TRBD1 (6 bases). V shed 1 base and J shed 8 bases, with 12 bases lying between them. The CDR3 runs to 13 residues. In germline, CDR1 is SGHNT, CDR2 YYREEE (reference sequence). DNA of the CDR3: TGTGCCAGCAGCTTGAAAGGGGGACAAGGCTACACCTTC. Protein product: CASSLKGGQGYTF.

The chain carries TRBV24-1 and TRBJ2-5, with a weak D call TRBD1 (5 bases). The CDR3 loop spans 13 amino acids. V lost 7 bases and J 1 base, leaving 9 bases between the germline ends. From germline, CDR1 is KGHDR and CDR2 SFDVKD. The CDR3, as DNA: TGTGCCACCAGCGCAGGGTCCCAAGAGACCCAGTACTTC. It yields the protein CATSAGSQETQYF.

The chain employs TRBV19 and TRBJ1-1; 7 bases line up with TRBD1. CDR3 length equals 14 residues. V was clipped by 6 bases and J by 4 bases; unmatched bases: 8. CDR1 LNHDA and CDR2 SQIVND come from the germline V gene (reference sequence). CDR3 residues: CASRAQGWGTEAFF. CDR3 DNA sequence: TGTGCCAGTAGGGCACAGGGGTGGGGCACTGAAGCTTTCTTT. The whole variable domain, remainder taken from reference TRBV19 and TRBJ1-1, is DGGITQSPKYLFRKEGQNVTLSCEQNLNHDAMYWYRQDPGQGLRLIYYSQIVNDFQKGDIAEGYSVSREKKESFPLTVTSAQKNPTAFYLCASRAQGWGTEAFFGQGTRLTVV.

This clone has only a few counts. The rearrangement uses TRBV11-1 and TRBJ1-6, with TRBD1 matching over 7 bases. CDR3 length equals 16 residues. CDR1 and CDR2 (germline): SGHAT, FQDESV (reference sequence). Trimming removed 5 bases from V and 6 bases from J; junction bases left unmatched: 10. CDR3 sequence: CASSLETGTANSPLHF. DNA of the CDR3: TGTGCCAGCAGCCTAGAGACCGGGACAGCTAATTCACCCCTCCACTTT.

The rearrangement joins TRBV5-1 to TRBJ2-3; TRBD2 matches 8 bases. The CDR3 consists of 15 residues. CDR1 is SGHRS, CDR2 YFSETQ, per germline. V lost 2 bases, J lost 2 bases, and 4 bases stayed unmatched. The CDR3 coding sequence is TGCGCCAGCAGCTTAGCGGGGGCCGACACAGATACGCAGTATTTT. Encoded protein: CASSLAGADTDTQYF. Using reference TRBV5-1 and TRBJ2-3 for the parts outside the CDR3, the full variable domain is KAGVTQTPRYLIKTRGQQVTLSCSPISGHRSVSWYQQTPGQGLQFLFEYFSETQRNKGNFPGRFSGRQFSNSRSEMNVSTLELGDSALYLCASSLAGADTDTQYFGPGTRLTVL.

Only one count was recorded for this clone. V is TRBV13 and J is TRBJ1-3, with D possibly matching TRBD1 (5 bases). The CDR3 is 16 residues long. Trimming shortened V by 2 bases and J by 1 base, and 12 bases separated the two germline ends. Germline CDR1 PRHDT, CDR2 FYEKMQ (reference sequence). The DNA of the CDR3 is TGTGCCAGCAGCTTATGGGGCGTCGCTTCTGGAAACACCATATATTTT. Translating gives CASSLWGVASGNTIYF.

This clone was recorded a few times. The rearrangement uses TRBV27 and TRBJ1-4; 9 nucleotides match TRBD1. Germline CDR1 reads MNHEY; CDR2 reads SMNVEV (reference sequence). The CDR3 is 16 residues long. The J segment lost 8 bases and the V segment lost 5 bases, leaving 12 bases of the junction unmatched. The CDR3 coding sequence is TGTGCCAGCAGTAACCGGGACAGGGACTGGGGAGAAAAACTGTTTTTT. Translating gives CASSNRDRDWGEKLFF.

V and J are TRBV3-1 (or the pseudogene TRBV3-2) and TRBJ1-3; D remains unclear. V lost 0 bases and J lost 0, with 6 bases in between. Looked up from germline, CDR1 is LGHDT and CDR2 is YNNKEL (reference sequence). The CDR3 is made up of 15 amino acids. The CDR3, as DNA: TGTGCCAGCAGCCAAGAGAGATACTCTGGAAACACCATATATTTT. As protein: CASSQERYSGNTIYF.

This sequence joins TRBV28 and TRBJ2-7, with TRBD1 matching over 7 bases. This CDR3 contains 14 residues. The V and J ends lost 5 bases and 2 bases, in that order; junction bases with no gene match: 6. CDR1 and CDR2 from the germline V gene are MDHEN and SYDVKM. CDR3 region: CASSLHRGPYEQYF. The DNA for the CDR3 is TGTGCCAGCAGTCTTCACAGGGGCCCCTACGAGCAGTACTTC.

The rearrangement links TRBV5-4 to TRBJ2-2; TRBD1 agrees at 11 bases. CDR1 and CDR2 (germline): SGHNT, YYREEE (reference sequence). This CDR3 has 16 residues. J gave up 2 bases and V 2 bases, and 2 bases lay outside the gene matches. CDR3 DNA sequence: TGTGCCAGCAGCTTCGGGACAGGGGGTAACACCGGGGAGCTGTTTTTT. Protein sequence: CASSFGTGGNTGELFF.

The CDR3 loop reads CASSLGGELGTGELFF. The CDR3 bases are TGTGCCAGCAGCTTAGGGGGGGAACTAGGCACCGGGGAGCTGTTTTTT. This chain connects TRBV7-7 to TRBJ2-2; TRBD2 is a possible D gene (6 bases). Germline V gene sequence: CDR1 SSHAT, CDR2 FNYEAQ (reference sequence). This CDR3 has 16 amino acids. V gave up 1 base and J gave up 4 bases, with 13 bases separating them.

V usage is TRBV24-1 and J usage is TRBJ2-3, with 9 bases matching TRBD2. This CDR3 has 22 amino acids. Germline CDR1 and CDR2: KGHDR and SFDVKD. V shed 1 base, J shed 2 bases, and the junction held 21 bases outside the gene matches. The chain's CDR3 is CATSDFRIPGSGGGPSTDTQYF. DNA for the CDR3: TGTGCCACCAGTGATTTCCGAATTCCGGGTAGCGGGGGAGGGCCCTCCACAGATACGCAGTATTTT.

The CDR3 region has the DNA TGTGCCAGCAGCTTGTTCCAGGGCAGTTCCTACGAGCAGTACTTC. It codes for CASSLFQGSSYEQYF. The V and J genes are TRBV5-5 and TRBJ2-7, with D possibly being TRBD1 (5 bases). The CDR3 runs 15 residues. V was trimmed by 1 base and J by 1 base, leaving 12 bases between them. Germline lookup yields CDR1 SGHKS and CDR2 YYEKEE (reference sequence). The variable domain in full, with the rest retrieved from reference TRBV5-5 and TRBJ2-7, is DAGVTQSPTHLIKTRGQQVTLRCSPISGHKSVSWYQQVLGQGPQFIFQYYEKEERGRGNFPDRFSARQFPNYSSELNVNALLLGDSALYLCASSLFQGSSYEQYFGPGTRLTVT.

This sequence joins TRBV5-1 and TRBJ1-5; the D is unclear. CDR3 length equals 13 residues. Per the germline V gene, CDR1 is SGHRS and CDR2 is YFSETQ. V lost 0 bases to trimming and J lost 5 bases, with 6 bases between them. This CDR3 reads CASSLAYDQPQHF. CDR3 DNA: TGCGCCAGCAGCTTGGCGTATGATCAGCCCCAGCATTTT.

The CDR3 DNA reads as TGCGCCAGCAGAGGCAGCGGGGGGCCAGAGTACTTC. This translates into CASRGSGGPEYF. The rearrangement joins TRBV4-1 to TRBJ2-7; 9 bases agree with TRBD2. V lost 6 bases to trimming and J lost 11 bases; unmatched junction nucleotides: 8. CDR3 length: 12 residues. In germline, CDR1 is MGHRA, CDR2 YSYEKL.

The chain joins TRBV11-2 to TRBJ2-3, with unresolved D. Germline values: CDR1 SGHAT, CDR2 FQNNGV. This CDR3 is built from 13 residues. Trimming took off 1 base at V and 2 bases at J, with 4 bases between the two ends. This CDR3 reads CASSLGLTDTQYF. The CDR3, as DNA: TGTGCCAGCAGCTTAGGTCTCACAGATACGCAGTATTTT.

V and J are TRBV18 and TRBJ1-1; D possibly corresponds to TRBD1 (6 bases). V was cut by 3 bases and J by 9 bases, with 8 bases left in between. The CDR3 consists of 11 residues. Germline V lookup: CDR1 KGHSH, CDR2 LQKENI. The CDR3: CASSPGGQAFF. The CDR3 DNA follows: TGTGCCAGCTCACCGGGGGGGCAAGCTTTCTTT.

This clone occurred a few times. The genes are TRBV7-8 and TRBJ2-5, with D tentatively TRBD1 (5 bases). Germline V gene lookup returns CDR1 SGHVS and CDR2 FQNEAQ. The CDR3 loop spans 13 amino acids. V dropped 2 bases and J dropped 5 bases, with 9 bases sitting between them. The CDR3 DNA reads as TGTGCCAGCAGCTTAAGGGGCTCGGAGACCCAGTACTTC. Protein: CASSLRGSETQYF. Variable domain in full (rest from reference TRBV7-8 and TRBJ2-5): GAGVSQSPRYKVAKRGQDVALRCDPISGHVSLFWYQQALGQGPEFLTYFQNEAQLDKSGLPSDRFFAERPEGSVSTLKIQRTQQEDSAVYLCASSLRGSETQYFGPGTRLLVL.

V gene TRBV11-2 combines with J gene TRBJ2-7, with D maybe TRBD2 (6 bases). CDR3 length: 13 residues. CDR1 is SGHAT, CDR2 FQNNGV, per germline. Trimming took off 5 bases at V and 4 bases at J, with 12 bases between the two ends. The CDR3 loop reads CASSPGVGYEQYF. The DNA of the CDR3 is TGTGCCAGCAGCCCGGGGGTCGGGTACGAGCAGTACTTC.

The chain carries TRBV5-1 and TRBJ1-3, with D possibly TRBD1 on 5 matching bases. Looked up from germline, CDR1 is SGHRS and CDR2 is YFSETQ. The CDR3 extends over 16 amino acids. Trimming cost V 1 base and J 4 bases, with 15 bases left between them. The CDR3 protein is CASSLRGKVAGNTIYF. CDR3 bases: TGCGCCAGCAGCTTGAGGGGTAAAGTTGCCGGAAACACCATATATTTT.

The rearrangement links TRBV11-3 to TRBJ2-7; TRBD2 might be the D (6 bases). The CDR3 extends over 14 amino acids. Germline lookup yields CDR1 SGHNT and CDR2 YENEEA. V lost 5 bases and J 2 bases, leaving 13 bases between the germline ends. The CDR3 DNA reads TGTGCCAGCAGCCCCCATAGCGGAACCTACGAGCAGTACTTC. Translated, it gives CASSPHSGTYEQYF.